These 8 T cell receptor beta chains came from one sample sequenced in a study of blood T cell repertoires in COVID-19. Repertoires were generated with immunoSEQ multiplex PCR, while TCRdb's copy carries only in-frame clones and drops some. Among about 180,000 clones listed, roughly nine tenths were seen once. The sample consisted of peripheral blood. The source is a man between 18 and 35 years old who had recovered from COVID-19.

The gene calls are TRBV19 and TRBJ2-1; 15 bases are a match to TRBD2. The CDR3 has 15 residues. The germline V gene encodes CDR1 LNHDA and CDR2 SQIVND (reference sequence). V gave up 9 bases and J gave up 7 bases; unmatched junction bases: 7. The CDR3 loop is CASRTSGRAMNEQFF. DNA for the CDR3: TGTGCCAGCCGGACTAGCGGGAGGGCCATGAATGAGCAGTTCTTC.

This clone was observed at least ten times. CDR3: CASTPTNRELFF. The CDR3 region has the DNA TGTGCCAGCACCCCCACTAACCGGGAGCTGTTTTTT. The chain employs TRBV2 and TRBJ2-2; no reliable D call. The V end was cut by 7 bases, the J end by 9 bases, with 12 bases between. The CDR3 contains 12 residues. Per the germline V gene, CDR1 is SNHLY and CDR2 is FYNNEI.

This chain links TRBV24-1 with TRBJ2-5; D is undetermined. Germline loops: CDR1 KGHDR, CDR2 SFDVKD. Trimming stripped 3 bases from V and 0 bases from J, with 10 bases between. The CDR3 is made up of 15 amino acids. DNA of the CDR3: TGTGCCACCAGTGATACTTCCGGGTACCAAGAGACCCAGTACTTC. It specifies CATSDTSGYQETQYF.

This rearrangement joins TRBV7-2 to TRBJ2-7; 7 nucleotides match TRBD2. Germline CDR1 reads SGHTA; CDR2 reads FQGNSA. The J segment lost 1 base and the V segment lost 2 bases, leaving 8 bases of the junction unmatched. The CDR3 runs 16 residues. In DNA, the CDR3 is TGTGCCAGCAGCTTACCACGGGAGGCCCCATCCTACGAGCAGTACTTC. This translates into CASSLPREAPSYEQYF.

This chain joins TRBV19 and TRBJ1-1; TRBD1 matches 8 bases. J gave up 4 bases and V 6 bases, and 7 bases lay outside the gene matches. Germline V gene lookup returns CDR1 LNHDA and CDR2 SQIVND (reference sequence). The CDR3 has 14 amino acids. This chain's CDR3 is CASSRQGTGTEAFF. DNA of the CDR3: TGTGCCAGTAGCCGACAGGGGACCGGCACTGAAGCTTTCTTT.

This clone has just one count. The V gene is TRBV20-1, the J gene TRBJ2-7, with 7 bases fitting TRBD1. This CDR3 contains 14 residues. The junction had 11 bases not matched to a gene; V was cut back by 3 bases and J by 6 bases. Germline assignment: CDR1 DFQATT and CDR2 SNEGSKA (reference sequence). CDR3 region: CSASSGQVEREQYF. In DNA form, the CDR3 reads TGCAGTGCTAGTTCCGGACAGGTAGAGCGCGAGCAGTACTTC.

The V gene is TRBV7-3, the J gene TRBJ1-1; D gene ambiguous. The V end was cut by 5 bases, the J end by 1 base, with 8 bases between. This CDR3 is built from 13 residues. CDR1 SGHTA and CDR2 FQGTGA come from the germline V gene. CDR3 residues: CASSPSENTEAFF. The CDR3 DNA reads TGTGCCAGCAGCCCCAGCGAGAACACTGAAGCTTTCTTT.

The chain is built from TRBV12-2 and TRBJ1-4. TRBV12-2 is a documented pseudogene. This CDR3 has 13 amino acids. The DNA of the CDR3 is TGTGCAAGTCGCTTGTATATAGATGAAAAACTGTTTTTT. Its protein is CASRLYIDEKLFF.